This TCR beta chain was captured by sequencing in a study of blood T cells in healthy people across ages. Study observations and caveats: Aged donors had fewer naive CD4+ cells and lower diversity than long-lived donors.

A sample-barcoded 5' primer and a J-beta primer mix were used in a second PCR of about 7 to 11 cycles. MiXCR, run by TCRdb on the 5' RACE reads, gives a single entry per CDR3 protein. The profile shows 450,000 to 700,000 distinct CDR3 sequences, approximately 25% of them singletons. Comment on this clonotype: Its antigen is as yet unknown.

Germline values: CDR1 DFQATT, CDR2 SNEGSKA (reference sequence). The CDR3 has 15 residues. The clonotype was recovered from a woman between 65 and 79 years old in good health. This chain uses TRBV20-1 with TRBJ2-5, with TRBD1 matching over 7 bases. The DNA end is a closer match to TRBJ2-1, so the J assignment may be wrong. The sample comprised blood. The chain's CDR3 is CSAIQGPIRYNEQFF. The CDR3 region has the DNA TGCAGTGCTATACAGGGGCCCATTAGGTACAATGAGCAGTTCTTC.